This T cell receptor beta chain was obtained from a study of blood T cell repertoires in COVID-19. Generated by immunoSEQ multiplex PCR, the TCRdb table keeps only in-frame clones and is missing some. The top ten clones hold 3.5% of a sample with about 60,000 clones, roughly 79% of them seen once. CDR3 length: 14 residues. V was trimmed by 1 base and J by 4 bases, leaving 10 bases between them. The V gene's germline CDR1 is MNHNS and CDR2 SASEGT. The genes are TRBV6-1 and TRBJ1-2, with D perhaps TRBD1 (6 bases). The source material was peripheral blood. The sequence came from a man aged 55 to 70 with acute or convalescent COVID-19. CDR3 DNA: TGTGCCAGCAGTGAAGGACAGGAGGCCTATGGCTACACCTTC. As protein: CASSEGQEAYGYTF.